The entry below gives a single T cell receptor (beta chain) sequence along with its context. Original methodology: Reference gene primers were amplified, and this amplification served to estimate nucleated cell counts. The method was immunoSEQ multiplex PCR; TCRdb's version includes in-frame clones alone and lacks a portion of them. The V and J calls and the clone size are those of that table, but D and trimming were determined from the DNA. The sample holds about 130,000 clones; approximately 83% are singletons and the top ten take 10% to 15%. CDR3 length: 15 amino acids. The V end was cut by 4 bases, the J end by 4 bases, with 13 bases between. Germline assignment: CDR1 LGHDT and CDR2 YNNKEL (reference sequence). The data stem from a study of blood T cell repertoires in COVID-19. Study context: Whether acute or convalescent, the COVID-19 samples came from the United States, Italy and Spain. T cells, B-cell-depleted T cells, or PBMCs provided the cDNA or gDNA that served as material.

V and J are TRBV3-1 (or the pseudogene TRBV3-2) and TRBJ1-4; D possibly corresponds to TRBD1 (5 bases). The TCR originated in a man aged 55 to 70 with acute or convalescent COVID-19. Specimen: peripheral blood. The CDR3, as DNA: TGTGCCAGCAGCCCGCAGGGTGGGTTTAATGAAAAACTGTTTTTT. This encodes CASSPQGGFNEKLFF.